The subject of this entry is one TCR beta chain. This entry is derived from a study of blood T cell repertoires in COVID-19. Assay: immunoSEQ multiplex PCR; the TCRdb copy retains only in-frame clones and omits some. The top ten hold about 6.9% of the sample, which has about 130,000 clones, 85% seen once. The V and J ends lost 4 bases and 0 bases, in that order; junction bases with no gene match: 21. The CDR3 spans 21 residues. CDR1 is MDHEN, CDR2 SYDVKM, per germline. This sequence originates from a man older than 75 with active or convalescent COVID-19. Sequenced material: peripheral blood. V gene TRBV28 combines with J gene TRBJ1-3; 7 bases are shared with TRBD1. Written as DNA, the CDR3 is TGTGCCAGCAGTTCCCCGACCCGACAGGGAGAACTCTGGAACTCTGGAAACACCATATATTTT. Protein sequence: CASSSPTRQGELWNSGNTIYF.